Listed below are T cell receptor beta chains from one sample, sequenced in a study of CD8 T cells in Susac syndrome. TCRdb itself ran the immunoSEQ multiplex PCR reads through MiXCR, one entry per CDR3 protein. This sample carries 150,000 to 200,000 distinct CDR3 sequences, around 94% of them seen once, and the ten largest clones take roughly 0.13%. The sequencing input was CD4+ T cells from PBMCs. The receptors here all came from a human donor in good health. CDR3s include the opening cysteine and the closing phenylalanine or tryptophan. A D gene is named only where the DNA matches it firmly. Clone sizes are given selectively: once, few, many, or a class where the clone is expanded.

NA | NA | TRBJ2-6 | TRBV6-6 | CASNLQGLHGANVLTF | TGTGCCAGCAATCTACAGGGCCTCCATGGGGCCAACGTCCTGACTTTC
NA | NA | TRBJ2-7 | TRBV10-2 | CASSELGQYYEQYF | TGCGCCAGCAGTGAGTTGGGCCAGTACTACGAGCAGTACTTC
TRBD1 | NA | TRBJ2-2 | TRBV30 | CAWSVFQGAITGELFF | TGTGCCTGGAGTGTCTTTCAGGGGGCGATCACCGGGGAGCTGTTTTTT
TRBD1 | NA | TRBJ1-2 | TRBV12-3/TRBV12-4 | CASSPGQGKGYTF | TGTGCCAGCAGTCCCGGACAGGGGAAGGGCTACACCTTC
NA | NA | TRBJ1-5 | TRBV12-3/TRBV12-4 | CASSSGYNSNQPQHF | TGTGCCAGCAGTTCGGGGTATAATAGCAATCAGCCCCAGCATTTT
NA | once | TRBJ2-7 | TRBV3-1 | CASSPRDYSEQYF | TGTGCCAGCAGCCCCAGGGATTATAGCGAGCAGTACTTC
TRBD1 | NA | TRBJ1-5 | TRBV15 | CATRGGQYSNQPQHF | TGTGCCACCAGAGGGGGACAGTATAGCAATCAGCCCCAGCATTTT
NA | NA | TRBJ1-2 | TRBV13 | CASSLVGLGYTF | TGTGCCAGCAGTTTGGTAGGGCTTGGCTACACCTTC
TRBD2 | NA | TRBJ2-3 | TRBV10-3 | CAVSGGATDTQYF | TGTGCCGTCTCGGGAGGGGCCACAGATACGCAGTATTTT
NA | NA | TRBJ1-6 | TRBV7-8 | CASSTKGQGSYNSPLHF | TGTGCCAGCAGCACGAAAGGGCAGGGCTCCTATAATTCACCCCTCCACTTT
NA | once | TRBJ2-3 | TRBV5-6 | CASSLTGKPDTQYF | TGTGCCAGCAGCCTAACCGGCAAACCAGATACGCAGTATTTT
NA | NA | TRBJ1-6 | TRBV28 | CASLEQGNSPLHF | TGTGCCAGCCTAGAACAGGGTAATTCACCCCTCCACTTT
TRBD2 | once | TRBJ2-3 | TRBV29-1 | CSVVLAGGSSTDTQYF | TGCAGCGTTGTCCTAGCGGGGGGTTCAAGCACAGATACGCAGTATTTT
TRBD1 | NA | TRBJ1-2 | TRBV28 | CASSLGQAYPYGYTF | TGTGCCAGCAGCCTGGGACAGGCTTATCCATATGGCTACACCTTC
NA | NA | TRBJ2-3 | TRBV29-1 | CSVVRTGTPTDTQYF | TGCAGCGTGGTCCGGACGGGGACCCCCACAGATACGCAGTATTTT
TRBD1 | NA | TRBJ2-7 | TRBV12-3/TRBV12-4 | CASSRRTGLEQYF | TGTGCCAGCAGTCGAAGGACAGGGCTCGAGCAGTACTTC
NA | NA | TRBJ2-3 | TRBV18 | CASSPLGGTQYF | TGTGCCAGCTCACCACTGGGGGGTACGCAGTATTTT
NA | NA | TRBJ2-5 | TRBV4-1 | CASSQGQNNQETQYF | TGCGCCAGCAGCCAAGGTCAGAACAACCAAGAGACCCAGTACTTC
NA | NA | TRBJ1-1 | TRBV4-3 | CASSQDLGARQAFF | TGCGCCAGCAGCCAAGATCTGGGGGCAAGGCAAGCTTTCTTT
TRBD2 | few | TRBJ2-1 | TRBV18 | CASSLAGGDNEQFF | TGTGCCAGCTCACTAGCGGGGGGTGACAATGAGCAGTTCTTC
NA | NA | TRBJ1-5 | TRBV3-1 | CASSPTRDKQPQHF | TGTGCCAGCAGCCCGACTCGGGACAAACAGCCCCAGCATTTT
NA | NA | TRBJ2-3 | TRBV5-1 | CASSLVGGLSTDTQYF | TGCGCCAGCAGCTTGGTAGGCGGACTCAGCACAGATACGCAGTATTTT
TRBD1 | NA | TRBJ2-5 | TRBV12-3/TRBV12-4 | CASSPQGAQYF | TGTGCCAGCAGTCCACAGGGGGCCCAGTACTTC
NA | NA | TRBJ2-7 | TRBV12-3/TRBV12-4 | CASSLDLAVLYEQYF | TGTGCCAGCAGTTTAGACCTAGCTGTACTGTACGAGCAGTACTTC
NA | NA | TRBJ1-1 | TRBV30 | CAWSGDRLTEAFF | TGTGCCTGGAGTGGCGACAGGTTAACTGAAGCTTTCTTT
TRBD1 | NA | TRBJ1-1 | TRBV19 | CASRGPGQGDTEAFF | TGTGCCAGTAGAGGGCCGGGACAGGGGGACACTGAAGCTTTCTTT
NA | NA | TRBJ2-5 | TRBV20-1 | CSARPQETQYF | TGCAGTGCTAGACCACAAGAGACCCAGTACTTC
TRBD1 | NA | TRBJ1-4 | TRBV29-1 | CSVDQTGSNEKLFF | TGCAGCGTTGACCAGACAGGGAGCAATGAAAAACTGTTTTTT
NA | few | TRBJ2-1 | TRBV25-1 | CASSQDYGYNEQFF | TGTGCCAGCAGTCAAGATTACGGCTACAATGAGCAGTTCTTC
NA | NA | TRBJ1-2 | TRBV19 | CASSHPGSGTYGYTF | TGTGCCAGTAGTCATCCAGGTTCGGGGACCTATGGCTACACCTTC
TRBD2 | NA | TRBJ2-1 | TRBV7-8 | CASSLVTSGGSTEQFF | TGTGCCAGCAGCTTAGTTACTAGCGGGGGGTCGACTGAGCAGTTCTTC
NA | NA | TRBJ2-2 | TRBV6-5 | CASSYTGSTWEELFF | TGTGCCAGCAGTTACACCGGGTCTACGTGGGAGGAGCTGTTTTTT
NA | NA | TRBJ2-1 | TRBV27 | CASNPSVGKSYNEQFF | TGTGCCAGCAATCCGTCGGTGGGGAAATCCTACAATGAGCAGTTCTTC
TRBD1 | NA | TRBJ2-7 | TRBV9 | CASSEDRGRYEQYF | TGTGCCAGCAGCGAGGACAGGGGGCGTTACGAGCAGTACTTC
NA | NA | TRBJ2-7 | TRBV10-3 | CAIRDPQGYEQYF | TGTGCCATCAGAGACCCGCAGGGCTACGAGCAGTACTTC
NA | NA | TRBJ1-2 | TRBV30 | CAWSVRGADGYTF | TGTGCCTGGAGTGTAAGGGGGGCCGATGGCTACACCTTC
NA | NA | TRBJ1-6 | TRBV7-9 | CASSLQDSRSPLHF | TGTGCCAGCAGCTTACAGGACAGCCGTTCACCCCTCCACTTT
NA | NA | TRBJ2-7 | TRBV29-1 | CSVEAGSGPADEQYF | TGCAGCGTTGAAGCTGGGTCGGGTCCCGCCGACGAGCAGTACTTC
NA | once | TRBJ2-7 | TRBV7-8 | CASSFPGDRRTYEQYF | TGTGCCAGCAGCTTTCCCGGCGACAGGCGAACCTACGAGCAGTACTTC
NA | NA | TRBJ1-6 | TRBV6-1 | CASNENLGTNSPLHF | TGTGCCAGCAACGAGAATTTGGGGACCAATTCACCCCTCCACTTT
NA | NA | TRBJ1-5 | TRBV19 | CASSGPIFQPQHF | TGTGCCAGTAGTGGGCCCATTTTTCAGCCCCAGCATTTT
NA | NA | TRBJ2-5 | TRBV3-1 | CASQHREFETQYF | TGTGCCAGCCAACATAGGGAATTTGAGACCCAGTACTTC
NA | NA | TRBJ1-4 | TRBV15 | CATSRGAGREKLFF | TGTGCCACCAGCAGAGGGGCAGGGAGGGAAAAACTGTTTTTT
NA | once | TRBJ1-2 | TRBV6-5 | CASSWTGAGGYTF | TGTGCCAGCAGTTGGACGGGGGCAGGCGGCTACACCTTC